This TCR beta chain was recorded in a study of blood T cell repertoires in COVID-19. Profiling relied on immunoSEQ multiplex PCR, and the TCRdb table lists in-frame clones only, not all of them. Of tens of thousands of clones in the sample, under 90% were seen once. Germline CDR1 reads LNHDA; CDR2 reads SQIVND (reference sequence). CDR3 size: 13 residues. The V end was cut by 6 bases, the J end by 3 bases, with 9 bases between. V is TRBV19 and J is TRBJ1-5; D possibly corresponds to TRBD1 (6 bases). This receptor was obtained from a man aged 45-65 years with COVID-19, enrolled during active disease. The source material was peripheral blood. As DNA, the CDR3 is TGTGCCAGTAGAAGGGACACCAATCAGCCCCAGCATTTT. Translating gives CASRRDTNQPQHF.